The TCR beta chain described here comes from a study of tumor and adjacent non-tumor tissue in lung cancer. The overall study: On average, productive TCRbeta reads reached about 4.17 million per sample.

Study-wide results and caveats: Normal lung showed higher cumulative top 100 clone frequency than tumor. Shorter survival was associated with higher TCR diversity in tumors.

This clonotype was recorded many times. Its antigen is currently unknown. Three rounds of nested PCR, following a modified ARM-PCR protocol, produced the TCRbeta library. One entry per CDR3 protein, called by TCRdb with MiXCR from the multiplex PCR reads. The sample includes 200,000 or so distinct CDR3 sequences, 71% of them seen just once. The template was RNA from unsorted bulk tissue. Donors were chemotherapy-naive, newly diagnosed lung cancer surgical patients in China, August–late 2014. The V gene's germline CDR1 is DFQATT and CDR2 SNEGSKA (reference sequence). This CDR3 contains 15 residues. The V gene lost 0 bases and the J gene lost 7 bases, with 16 bases spanning the gap.

The sequenced material came from lung tumor tissue. The sequence was collected from a man aged 55-75 years with non-small cell lung cancer. V usage is TRBV20-1 and J usage is TRBJ1-5, with D maybe TRBD1 (5 bases). CDR3 region: CSARDRRGGGQPQHF. The CDR3 DNA reads TGCAGTGCTAGAGATCGAAGGGGTGGAGGGCAGCCCCAGCATTTT.